This entry lists 7 T cell receptor beta chains sequenced from one sample in a study of blood T cells in healthy people across ages. Sample-barcoded 5' priming and a J-beta primer mix drove a second PCR of roughly 7 to 11 cycles. One entry per CDR3 protein results from TCRdb running MiXCR on the 5' RACE reads. The table records 1.4 million to 1.5 million distinct CDR3 sequences, roughly 40% of them present only once. Sequenced input: blood. These receptors all come from a woman aged 18-35 years in good health.

The V call is TRBV10-3, the J call TRBJ1-1; D gene uncertain. CDR1 and CDR2 (germline): ENHRY, SYGVKD. The CDR3 totals 13 residues. Trimming left V 0 bases short and J 6 bases short, with 8 bases between. Here the CDR3 reads CAISESTVAEAFF. Here the CDR3 DNA reads TGTGCCATCAGTGAGTCGACGGTGGCTGAAGCTTTCTTT.

DNA of the CDR3: TGCAGCGTCACCCGGGGTCTGGAGCAGTACTTC. It encodes CSVTRGLEQYF. This sequence joins TRBV29-1 and TRBJ2-7; D might be TRBD2 (5 bases). The CDR3 runs 11 residues. V lost 6 bases and J 7 bases, leaving 13 bases between the germline ends. Germline lookup yields CDR1 SQVTM and CDR2 ANQGSEA.

The rearrangement uses TRBV5-1 and TRBJ2-1; no reliable D call. The CDR3 length is 16 residues. Germline V lookup: CDR1 SGHRS, CDR2 YFSETQ. The V end lost 3 bases, the J end lost 2 bases, and 15 bases lay between the germline ends. Here the CDR3 reads CASSSDGLRPYNEQFF. CDR3 in DNA: TGCGCCAGCAGCTCCGACGGGCTTCGTCCCTACAATGAGCAGTTCTTC.

The rearrangement uses TRBV25-1 and TRBJ1-1, with D unresolved. CDR1 and CDR2 from the germline V gene are MGHDK and SYGVNS. Trimming pared 8 bases from V and 7 bases from J, leaving 29 bases between. The CDR3 sequence is 17 residues long. CDR3 sequence: CASDEGPNFATMGEAFF. The CDR3 DNA follows: TGTGCCAGCGATGAAGGCCCCAACTTTGCAACCATGGGTGAAGCTTTCTTT.

This chain connects TRBV4-1 to TRBJ1-2; D remains unclear. Trimming shortened V by 1 base and J by 6 bases, and 9 bases separated the two germline ends. Germline CDR1 is MGHRA and CDR2 is YSYEKL. This CDR3 contains 13 residues. The CDR3 here is CASSQVLRDGYTF. The CDR3 bases are TGCGCCAGCAGCCAAGTATTGCGGGATGGCTACACCTTC.

The gene calls are TRBV30 and TRBJ2-1; no clear D gene. V was cut by 0 bases and J by 2 bases, with 14 bases left in between. The CDR3 is made up of 16 amino acids. Germline lookup yields CDR1 GTSNPN and CDR2 SVGIG (reference sequence). The CDR3 sequence is CAWSVSGVRTYNEQFF. The CDR3 DNA sequence: TGTGCCTGGAGTGTTTCAGGAGTTCGCACCTACAATGAGCAGTTCTTC. The full variable domain, rest sourced from reference TRBV30 and TRBJ2-1, is SQTIHQWPATLVQPVGSPLSLECTVEGTSNPNLYWYRQAAGRGLQLLFYSVGIGQISSEVPQNLSASRPQDRQFILSSKKLLLSDSGFYLCAWSVSGVRTYNEQFFGPGTRLTVL.

In its sample, this clonotype was seen a few times. CDR3 sequence (DNA): TGTGCCAGCAGCTTAGGGGGTAGCGGGATTGAGCAGTTCTTC. Its protein product is CASSLGGSGIEQFF. This chain links TRBV7-2 with TRBJ2-1, with 8 bases identical to TRBD2. With 1 base clipped from V and 9 bases from J, the junction kept 5 bases outside the gene matches. CDR1 and CDR2 from the germline V gene are SGHTA and FQGNSA. The CDR3 runs to 14 residues.